Below are 11 T cell receptor beta chains sequenced from a single sample in a study of blood T cell repertoires in COVID-19. The data were produced by immunoSEQ multiplex PCR, yet TCRdb's version contains in-frame clones alone and is incomplete. Of around 93,000 clones in the sample, 90% are singletons; the top ten hold 6.7%. Specimen: peripheral blood. These receptor sequences come from a man between 18 and 35 years old with COVID-19, enrolled during active disease.

The chain has TRBV6-4 and TRBJ2-1, with 10 bases fitting TRBD2. J gave up 9 bases and V 0 bases, and 11 bases lay outside the gene matches. The CDR3 consists of 17 residues. Germline-derived CDR1 and CDR2 are MRHNA and SNTAGT. CDR3 amino acids: CASSDSSLAGVGVEQFF. The CDR3 DNA sequence: TGTGCCAGCAGTGACTCTTCTCTAGCGGGAGTAGGAGTTGAGCAGTTCTTC.

The chain recombines TRBV6-1 with TRBJ2-1; possibly TRBD1 for D (5 bases). Trimming shortened V by 4 bases and J by 9 bases, and 22 bases separated the two germline ends. This CDR3 contains 16 residues. CDR1 and CDR2 (germline): MNHNS, SASEGT. The CDR3 here is CASSAKGPGSRVEQFF. The CDR3, as DNA: TGTGCCAGCAGTGCAAAGGGTCCAGGGTCCAGAGTTGAGCAGTTCTTC.

The gene calls are TRBV19 and TRBJ2-3; 12 bases map to TRBD2. There are 16 residues in the CDR3. Germline CDR1 LNHDA, CDR2 SQIVND (reference sequence). The V gene end was trimmed by 6 bases and the J gene end by 0 bases; junction bases not matched to a gene: 4. The chain's CDR3 is CASSRGLAGSTDTQYF. CDR3 sequence (DNA): TGTGCCAGTAGCCGGGGACTAGCGGGTAGCACAGATACGCAGTATTTT.

This clone has only a few counts. This chain connects TRBV18 to TRBJ1-1, with D unclear. The ends were cut back, 2 bases at V and 3 bases at J, with 7 bases in the middle. Germline V gene sequence: CDR1 KGHSH, CDR2 LQKENI. This CDR3 has 13 residues. CDR3 loop: CASSPGRDTEAFF. DNA for the CDR3: TGTGCCAGCTCACCAGGGAGGGACACTGAAGCTTTCTTT.

This chain uses TRBV9 with TRBJ2-2, with 8 positions matching TRBD2. Germline V gene lookup returns CDR1 SGDLS and CDR2 YYNGEE. The CDR3 contains 14 residues. Germline trimming cut 3 bases from V and 4 bases from J; bases unmatched to any gene: 2. In DNA, the CDR3 is TGTGCCAGCAGCGCCGGGGGGGGCACCGGGGAGCTGTTTTTT. Protein: CASSAGGGTGELFF.

This clone was recorded only once. CDR3 region: CASGLAGKEQFF. The CDR3 bases are TGTGCCAGTGGACTAGCGGGCAAGGAGCAGTTCTTC. The gene calls are TRBV6-5 and TRBJ2-1, with 11 nucleotides matching TRBD2. The CDR3 covers 12 residues. The germline gives CDR1 MNHEY, CDR2 SVGAGI. Trimming at V came to 9 bases and at J to 10 bases, leaving 5 bases not matched to a gene.

The rearrangement uses TRBV19 and TRBJ2-7; 7 positions match TRBD2. The trim removed 4 bases at V and 0 bases at J, leaving 9 bases unmatched. Germline assignment: CDR1 LNHDA and CDR2 SQIVND (reference sequence). The CDR3 is 16 residues long. The CDR3 spells CASSTQSSGLSYEQYF. The CDR3 region has the DNA TGTGCCAGTAGTACCCAATCTAGCGGCCTCTCCTACGAGCAGTACTTC.

This clone was detected only a few times. The chain couples TRBV15 to TRBJ2-1; 8 positions match TRBD1. Unmatched junction bases numbered 6, after V lost 0 bases and J lost 5 bases. The CDR3 is made up of 16 amino acids. Germline loops: CDR1 LNHNV, CDR2 YYDKDF (reference sequence). CDR3 nucleotide sequence: TGTGCCACCAGCAGAGATCCCGGACAGGGCAACAATGAGCAGTTCTTC. This translates into CATSRDPGQGNNEQFF. The full variable domain, in which reference TRBV15 and TRBJ2-1 provide the parts outside the CDR3, is DAMVIQNPRYQVTQFGKPVTLSCSQTLNHNVMYWYQQKSSQAPKLLFHYYDKDFNNEADTPDNFQSRRPNTSFCFLDIRSPGLGDTAMYLCATSRDPGQGNNEQFFGPGTRLTVL.

The chain uses TRBV3-1 (or the pseudogene TRBV3-2) and TRBJ2-1, with a tentative D call TRBD2 (5 bases). The CDR3 totals 15 residues. Germline V gives CDR1 LGHDT, CDR2 YNNKEL (reference sequence). The V and J ends lost 1 base and 9 bases respectively, with 16 bases between them. CDR3 amino acids: CASSQALALVGEQFF. CDR3 bases: TGTGCCAGCAGCCAAGCCCTAGCTTTAGTGGGTGAGCAGTTCTTC.

The chain has TRBV27 and TRBJ2-5, with TRBD2 matching over 7 bases. This CDR3 is built from 14 residues. V lost 3 bases and J lost 5; bases outside the gene matches: 6. The germline V gene encodes CDR1 MNHEY and CDR2 SMNVEV (reference sequence). The CDR3 coding sequence is TGTGCCAGCAGTTTGAGGAGGGGAGGGGAGACCCAGTACTTC. Translated: CASSLRRGGETQYF.

The rearrangement uses TRBV29-1 and TRBJ2-1; 13 bases are shared with TRBD2. Germline CDR1 SQVTM, CDR2 ANQGSEA. With 7 bases clipped from V and 0 bases from J, the junction kept 12 bases outside the gene matches. The CDR3 sequence is 18 residues long. The CDR3 loop is CSAMGLAGTGSSYNEQFF. In DNA form, the CDR3 reads TGCAGCGCCATGGGACTAGCGGGGACCGGAAGCTCCTACAATGAGCAGTTCTTC.